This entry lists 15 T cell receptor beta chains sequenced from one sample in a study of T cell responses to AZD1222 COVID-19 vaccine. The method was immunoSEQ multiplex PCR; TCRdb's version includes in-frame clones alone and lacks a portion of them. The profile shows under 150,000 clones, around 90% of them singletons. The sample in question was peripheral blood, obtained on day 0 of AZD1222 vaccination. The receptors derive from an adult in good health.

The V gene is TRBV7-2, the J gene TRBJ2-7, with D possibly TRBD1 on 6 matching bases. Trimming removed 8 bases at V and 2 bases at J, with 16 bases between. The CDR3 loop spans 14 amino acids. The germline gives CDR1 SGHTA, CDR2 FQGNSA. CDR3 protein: CASSEGVPPYEQYF. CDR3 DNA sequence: TGTGCCAGCTCAGAGGGGGTACCCCCCTACGAGCAGTACTTC.

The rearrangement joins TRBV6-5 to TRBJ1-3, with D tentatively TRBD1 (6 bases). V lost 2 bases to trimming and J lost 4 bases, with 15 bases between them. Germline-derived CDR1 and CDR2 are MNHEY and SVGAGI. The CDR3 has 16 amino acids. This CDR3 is CASSYGQNLMGNTIYF. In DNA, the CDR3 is TGTGCCAGCAGTTACGGACAGAATCTGATGGGAAACACCATATATTTT.

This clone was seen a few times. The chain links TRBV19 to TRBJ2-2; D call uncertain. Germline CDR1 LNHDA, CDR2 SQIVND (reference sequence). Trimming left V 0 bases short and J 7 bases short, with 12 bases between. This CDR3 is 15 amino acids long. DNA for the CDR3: TGTGCCAGTAGTATAGATCCAGGTTCGAGCGGGGAGCTGTTTTTT. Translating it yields CASSIDPGSSGELFF.

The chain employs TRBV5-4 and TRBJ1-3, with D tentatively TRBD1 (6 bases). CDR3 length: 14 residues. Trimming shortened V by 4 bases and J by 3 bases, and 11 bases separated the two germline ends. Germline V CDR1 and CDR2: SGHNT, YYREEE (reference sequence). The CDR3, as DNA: TGTGCCAGCAGCCCGGACAGCTATGGAAACACCATATATTTT. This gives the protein CASSPDSYGNTIYF.

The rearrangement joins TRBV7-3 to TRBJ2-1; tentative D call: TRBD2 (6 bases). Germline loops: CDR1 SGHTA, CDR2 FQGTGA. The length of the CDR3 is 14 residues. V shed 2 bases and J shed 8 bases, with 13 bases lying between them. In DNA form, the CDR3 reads TGTGCCAGCAGCTTATCGGGGGATAGGCATGAGCAGTTCTTC. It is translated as CASSLSGDRHEQFF. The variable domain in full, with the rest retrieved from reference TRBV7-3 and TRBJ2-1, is GAGVSQTPSNKVTEKGKYVELRCDPISGHTALYWYRQSLGQGPEFLIYFQGTGAADDSGLPNDRFFAVRPEGSVSTLKIQRTERGDSAVYLCASSLSGDRHEQFFGPGTRLTVL.

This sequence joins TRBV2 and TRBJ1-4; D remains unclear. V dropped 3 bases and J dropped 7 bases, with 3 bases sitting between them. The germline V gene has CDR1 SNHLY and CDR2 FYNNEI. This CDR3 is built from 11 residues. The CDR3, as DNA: TGTGCCAGCAGTGACTTTGAAAAACTGTTTTTT. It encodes CASSDFEKLFF. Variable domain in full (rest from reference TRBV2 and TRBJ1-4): EPEVTQTPSHQVTQMGQEVILRCVPISNHLYFYWYRQILGQKVEFLVSFYNNEISEKSEIFDDQFSVERPDGSNFTLKIRSTKLEDSAMYFCASSDFEKLFFGSGTQLSVL.

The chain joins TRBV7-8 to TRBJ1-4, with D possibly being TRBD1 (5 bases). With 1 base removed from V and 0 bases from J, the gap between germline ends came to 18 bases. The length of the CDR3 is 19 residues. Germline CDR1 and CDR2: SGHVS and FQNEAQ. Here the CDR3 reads CASSLGDPFAPATNEKLFF. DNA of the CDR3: TGTGCCAGCAGCTTAGGGGACCCTTTCGCTCCTGCAACTAATGAAAAACTGTTTTTT.

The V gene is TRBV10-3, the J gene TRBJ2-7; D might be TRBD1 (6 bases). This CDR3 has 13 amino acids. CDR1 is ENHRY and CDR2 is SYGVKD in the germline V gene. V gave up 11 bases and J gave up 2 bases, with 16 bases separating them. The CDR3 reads CAVSQGRAYEQYF. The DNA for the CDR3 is TGTGCCGTCTCACAGGGCAGAGCCTACGAGCAGTACTTC.

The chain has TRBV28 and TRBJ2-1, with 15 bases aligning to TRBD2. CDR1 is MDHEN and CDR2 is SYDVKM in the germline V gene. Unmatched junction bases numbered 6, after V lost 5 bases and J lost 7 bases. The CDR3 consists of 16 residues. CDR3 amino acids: CASSPGTSGRRNEQFF. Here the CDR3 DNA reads TGTGCCAGCAGTCCCGGGACTAGCGGGAGGAGAAATGAGCAGTTCTTC.

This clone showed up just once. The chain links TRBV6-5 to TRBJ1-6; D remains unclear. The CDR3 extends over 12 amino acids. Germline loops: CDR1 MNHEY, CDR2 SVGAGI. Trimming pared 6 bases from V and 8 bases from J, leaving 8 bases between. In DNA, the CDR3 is TGTGCCAGCAGCCCCGGATATTCACCCCTCCACTTT. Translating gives CASSPGYSPLHF.

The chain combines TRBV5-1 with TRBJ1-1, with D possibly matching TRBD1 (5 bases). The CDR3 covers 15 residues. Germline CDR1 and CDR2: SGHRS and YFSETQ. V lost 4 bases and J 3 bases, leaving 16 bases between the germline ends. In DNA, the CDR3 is TGCGCCAGCAGCACTGAGGTGGCGGGGGACACTGAAGCTTTCTTT. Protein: CASSTEVAGDTEAFF.

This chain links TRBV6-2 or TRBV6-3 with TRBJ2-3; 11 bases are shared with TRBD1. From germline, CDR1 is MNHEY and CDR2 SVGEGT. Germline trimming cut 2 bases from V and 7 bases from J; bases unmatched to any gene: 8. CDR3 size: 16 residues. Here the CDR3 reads CASSYGSGTGGNTQYF. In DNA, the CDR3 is TGTGCCAGCAGTTACGGCTCCGGGACAGGGGGAAATACGCAGTATTTT.

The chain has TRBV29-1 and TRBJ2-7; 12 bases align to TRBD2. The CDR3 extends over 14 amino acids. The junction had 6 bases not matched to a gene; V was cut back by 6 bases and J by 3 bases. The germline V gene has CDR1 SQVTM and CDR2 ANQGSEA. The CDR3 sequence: CSVLGLAGYYEQYF. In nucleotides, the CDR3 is TGCAGCGTCCTGGGACTAGCGGGCTACTACGAGCAGTACTTC.

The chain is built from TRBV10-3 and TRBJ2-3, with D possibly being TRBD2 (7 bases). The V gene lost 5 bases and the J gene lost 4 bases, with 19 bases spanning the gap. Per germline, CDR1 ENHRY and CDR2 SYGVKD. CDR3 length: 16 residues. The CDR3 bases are TGTGCCATCAGTAAGAGGGGGGGGTCAGGTTCAGATACGCAGTATTTT. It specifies CAISKRGGSGSDTQYF.

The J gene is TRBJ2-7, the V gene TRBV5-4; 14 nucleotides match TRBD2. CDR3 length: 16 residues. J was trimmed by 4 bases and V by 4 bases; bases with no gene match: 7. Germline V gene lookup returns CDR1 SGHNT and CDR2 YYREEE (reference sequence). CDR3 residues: CASSVGLAGGNYEQYF. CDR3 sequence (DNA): TGTGCCAGCAGCGTCGGACTAGCGGGAGGAAATTACGAGCAGTACTTC.